This is a list of T cell receptor beta chains from one sample in a study of response to subunit inactivated influenza vaccine. TCRdb re-analysed the RT-PCR reads in MiXCR, keeping a single row per CDR3 protein. The data show some 800,000 distinct CDR3 sequences, around 21% seen once. This specimen was PBMCs from blood, taken more than 4 days after vaccination. These receptors originate from a man over 45 who received an inactivated influenza vaccine. Each CDR3 is given with its conserved first and last residue. The D gene is left open where the match is weak. Size values are once, few and many counts, or a class for expanded clones, and some rows have none.

d_gene | j_gene | abundance | v_gene | CDR3aa | CDR3nt
. | TRBJ1-4 | few | TRBV7-9 | CASSPGDEKLFF | TGTGCCAGCAGCCCCGGCGATGAAAAACTGTTTTTT
. | TRBJ2-2 | . | TRBV4-3 | CASSPLPGNGELFF | TGCGCCAGCAGCCCCCTCCCAGGGAACGGGGAGCTGTTTTTT
. | TRBJ2-7 | . | TRBV20-1 | CSARPNAYEQYF | TGCAGTGCTAGGCCGAATGCCTACGAGCAGTACTTC
. | TRBJ1-5 | . | TRBV5-1 | CASSPHPVGNNQPQHF | TGCGCCAGCAGCCCACATCCAGTCGGTAACAATCAGCCCCAGCATTTT
. | TRBJ2-1 | . | TRBV27 | CASRPPGRGTGEQFF | TGTGCCAGCAGGCCCCCGGGACGGGGGACGGGTGAGCAGTTCTTC
TRBD1 | TRBJ2-7 | few | TRBV25-1 | CASSEAKGQGFTYEQYF | TGTGCCAGCAGTGAAGCGAAGGGACAGGGATTTACCTACGAGCAGTACTTC
TRBD1 | TRBJ2-2 | few | TRBV20-1 | CSASIGTGNTGELFF | TGCAGTGCCAGCATAGGGACAGGGAACACCGGGGAGCTGTTTTTT
TRBD1 | TRBJ1-1 | once | TRBV4-2 | CASSPDRENTEAFF | TGTGCCAGCAGCCCGGACAGGGAAAACACTGAAGCTTTCTTT
. | TRBJ2-5 | few | TRBV14 | CASSPYRARETQYF | TGTGCCAGCAGCCCATACAGGGCCCGGGAGACCCAGTACTTC
. | TRBJ1-2 | few | TRBV6-5 | CASSYGSGANYGYTF | TGTGCCAGCAGTTACGGTTCAGGGGCCAACTATGGCTACACCTTC
. | TRBJ1-2 | few | TRBV12-3/TRBV12-4 | CASSLGKGRGGYTF | TGTGCCAGCAGTTTGGGGAAGGGAAGGGGCGGCTACACCTTC